These 26 T cell receptor beta chains were all obtained from the same sample, sequenced in a study of technical replicates of blood from several donors. TCRdb's table, derived via immunoSEQ multiplex PCR, lists solely in-frame clones and lacks some. The profile shows approximately 58,000 clones, 80% to 90% of them singletons. The material sequenced was PBMCs. Receptors were obtained from a human donor in good health. Some clones in this sample may be carry-over from other donors' samples.

V and J are TRBV4-3 and TRBJ2-7; 10 bases are a match to TRBD1. Germline trimming cut 1 base from V and 2 bases from J; bases unmatched to any gene: 11. The germline V gene encodes CDR1 LGHNA and CDR2 YSLEER. The length of the CDR3 is 18 residues. The CDR3, as DNA: TGCGCCAGCAGCCAAGGCTTATCAAGCGGGACAGGGGCCTACGAGCAGTACTTC. Translating it yields CASSQGLSSGTGAYEQYF.

V is TRBV5-6 and J is TRBJ1-2, with a tentative D call TRBD1 (5 bases). Germline lookup yields CDR1 SGHDT and CDR2 YYEEEE. V dropped 5 bases and J dropped 7 bases, with 18 bases sitting between them. CDR3 size: 14 residues. CDR3 DNA: TGTGCCAGCAGTCCCAAGCAGGGTTTTAGTGGCTACACCTTC. As protein: CASSPKQGFSGYTF.

This rearrangement joins TRBV7-9 to TRBJ2-3; TRBD2 aligns across 13 bases. V lost 5 bases to trimming and J lost 5 bases; unmatched junction nucleotides: 4. The length of the CDR3 is 15 residues. Germline CDR1 SEHNR, CDR2 FQNEAQ (reference sequence). CDR3 sequence reads: CASSERTSGGDTQYF. The CDR3 DNA sequence: TGTGCCAGCAGCGAACGGACTAGCGGGGGAGATACGCAGTATTTT.

The J gene is TRBJ1-4, the V gene TRBV2; 7 nucleotides agree with TRBD1. This CDR3 spans 13 amino acids. The germline CDR1 and CDR2 sequences are SNHLY and FYNNEI. Losses at the gene ends were 8 bases for V and 4 bases for J; bases not matched to a gene: 4. CDR3 nucleotide sequence: TGTGCCAGCCGGGACAGAAATAATGAAAAACTGTTTTTT. It is translated as CASRDRNNEKLFF.

The rearrangement links TRBV11-2 to TRBJ2-5; D is uncertain. This CDR3 has 14 amino acids. Germline CDR1 and CDR2: SGHAT and FQNNGV. V lost 0 bases to trimming and J lost 3 bases, with 8 bases between them. The DNA for the CDR3 is TGTGCCAGCAGCTTAGAACCACACAAAGAGACCCAGTACTTC. Protein: CASSLEPHKETQYF.

The chain carries TRBV7-2 and TRBJ2-3; tentatively, D is TRBD2 (6 bases). The germline V gene has CDR1 SGHTA and CDR2 FQGNSA. The CDR3 is 14 residues long. Between the trimmed V and J ends, which lost 2 bases and 6 bases, there was a span of 12 bases. CDR3 bases: TGTGCCAGCAGCTTACGTCGGGAGTCGGATACGCAGTATTTT. This encodes CASSLRRESDTQYF.

The chain has TRBV7-3 and TRBJ1-1; 7 positions match TRBD1. V shed 5 bases, J shed 11 bases, and the junction held 8 bases outside the gene matches. The CDR3 covers 12 residues. Germline CDR1 reads SGHTA; CDR2 reads FQGTGA. The CDR3 spells CASSRQGGLAFF. Here the CDR3 DNA reads TGTGCCAGCAGCCGACAGGGAGGTTTGGCTTTCTTT.

This chain uses TRBV18 with TRBJ2-5; maybe TRBD1 (6 bases). Germline loops: CDR1 KGHSH, CDR2 LQKENI. The CDR3 is 13 amino acids. Trimming took 6 bases from V and 2 from J, leaving 10 bases between them. DNA for the CDR3: TGTGCCAGCTCGTCGGACAGACAAGAGACCCAGTACTTC. It translates to CASSSDRQETQYF.

CDR3 DNA: TGCAGTGCCCCCAAGGCGGGTGAGCAGTTCTTC. Translated, it gives CSAPKAGEQFF. The chain couples TRBV20-1 to TRBJ2-1; D perhaps matches TRBD2 (5 bases). This CDR3 spans 11 amino acids. Germline values: CDR1 DFQATT, CDR2 SNEGSKA (reference sequence). Trimming shortened V by 6 bases and J by 9 bases, and 12 bases separated the two germline ends.

This clone is classed as medium-sized. J is TRBJ1-5 and V is TRBV4-2, with a weak D call TRBD1 (6 bases). The germline CDR1 and CDR2 sequences are LGHNA and YNFKEQ. CDR3 length: 15 residues. V was pared by 2 bases and J by 6 bases, with 14 bases between. The CDR3 here is CASSQNLGASQPQHF. CDR3 nucleotides: TGTGCCAGCAGCCAAAATTTGGGGGCGAGTCAGCCCCAGCATTTT.

The rearrangement links TRBV19 to TRBJ1-6; 7 bases line up with TRBD1. V dropped 7 bases and J dropped 7; count of bases not matched to a gene: 10. Germline loops: CDR1 LNHDA, CDR2 SQIVND (reference sequence). The CDR3 contains 15 residues. The CDR3 is CASTSGDRENSPLHF. CDR3 DNA sequence: TGTGCCAGTACCTCGGGTGACAGGGAGAATTCACCCCTCCACTTT.

This chain joins TRBV7-3 and TRBJ2-2, with 10 nucleotides matching TRBD2. The CDR3 loop spans 16 amino acids. The V and J ends lost 5 bases and 1 base, in that order; junction bases with no gene match: 4. The germline gives CDR1 SGHTA, CDR2 FQGTGA. The CDR3 DNA is TGTGCCAGCAGCCAACTAGCGGGGAGGAACACCGGGGAGCTGTTTTTT. Residues: CASSQLAGRNTGELFF.

J is TRBJ2-1 and V is TRBV7-2; possible D gene TRBD1, 6 bases. The CDR3 totals 14 residues. V was clipped by 3 bases and J by 5 bases, with 11 bases between them. Germline lookup yields CDR1 SGHTA and CDR2 FQGNSA. In nucleotides, the CDR3 is TGTGCCAGCAGCTTGGCTACAGGGAACAATGAGCAGTTCTTC. This codes for CASSLATGNNEQFF.

This rearrangement joins TRBV7-2 to TRBJ2-5, with 7 bases aligning to TRBD2. Trimming removed 1 base from V and 7 bases from J; junction bases left unmatched: 0. The CDR3 totals 12 residues. The germline V gene encodes CDR1 SGHTA and CDR2 FQGNSA. The CDR3 reads CASSLERGTQYF. CDR3 bases: TGTGCCAGCAGCTTAGAGCGGGGGACCCAGTACTTC.

The gene calls are TRBV6-5 and TRBJ1-3, with TRBD1 identical over 8 bases. In germline, CDR1 is MNHEY, CDR2 SVGAGI. The CDR3 consists of 15 residues. V shed 2 bases and J 4 bases; nucleotides not matched to a gene: 4. CDR3 coding DNA: TGTGCCAGCAGTTACAGGACAGGGTCAGGAAACACCATATATTTT. Protein sequence: CASSYRTGSGNTIYF.

The V call is TRBV20-1, the J call TRBJ1-1; weak D call: TRBD1 (5 bases). The germline V gene encodes CDR1 DFQATT and CDR2 SNEGSKA (reference sequence). The CDR3 is made up of 11 amino acids. Between the trimmed V and J ends, which lost 6 bases and 10 bases, there was a span of 15 bases. The CDR3 DNA follows: TGCAGTGCAGAGCGCACAGGAAGAGCTTTCTTT. The encoded protein is CSAERTGRAFF.

This chain connects TRBV5-6 to TRBJ1-1, with D possibly TRBD1 on 6 matching bases. This CDR3 contains 15 residues. Trimming removed 3 bases from V and 3 bases from J, with 15 bases in between. Germline CDR1 SGHDT, CDR2 YYEEEE. This CDR3 reads CASSSGRGLHTEAFF. CDR3 DNA sequence: TGTGCCAGCAGCTCTGGAAGGGGGTTGCACACTGAAGCTTTCTTT.

This chain joins TRBV29-1 and TRBJ1-1; D possibly corresponds to TRBD1 (5 bases). V lost 7 bases and J 8 bases, leaving 8 bases between the germline ends. The CDR3 length is 9 residues. The germline CDR1 and CDR2 sequences are SQVTM and ANQGSEA. For the CDR3, the DNA is TGCAGCGGGGGGGGAGAAGCTTTCTTT. Its protein product is CSGGGEAFF.

V gene TRBV9 combines with J gene TRBJ2-7; TRBD2 agrees at 7 bases. The CDR3 is made up of 15 amino acids. Germline CDR1 and CDR2: SGDLS and YYNGEE. The ends lost 1 base at V and 3 bases at J; junction bases unmatched: 7. CDR3 in amino acids: CASSVREGPYYEQYF. The CDR3 DNA is TGTGCCAGCAGCGTAAGGGAGGGCCCGTACTACGAGCAGTACTTC.

This clone was seen only once. This chain connects TRBV27 to TRBJ2-7; perhaps TRBD2 as D (6 bases). The CDR3 runs 18 residues. Trimming cost V 5 bases and J 2 bases, with 25 bases left between them. Per germline, CDR1 MNHEY and CDR2 SMNVEV (reference sequence). CDR3 sequence reads: CASSLNTPSGRRPYEQYF. In DNA, the CDR3 is TGTGCCAGCAGTCTAAACACTCCGAGCGGGCGAAGACCCTACGAGCAGTACTTC.

This clone came up a few times. This sequence joins TRBV11-2 and TRBJ1-1; the D is unclear. The germline V gene encodes CDR1 SGHAT and CDR2 FQNNGV. The V end lost 0 bases, the J end lost 1 base, and 12 bases lay between the germline ends. The CDR3 is 16 residues long. Written as DNA, the CDR3 is TGTGCCAGCAGCTTAGATTTCGGGGTAAGGAACACTGAAGCTTTCTTT. Translation gives CASSLDFGVRNTEAFF.

The rearrangement joins TRBV7-2 to TRBJ1-1, with 8 bases that match TRBD1. CDR1 is SGHTA, CDR2 FQGNSA, per germline. The CDR3 totals 15 residues. J lost 2 bases, V lost 2 bases, and 4 bases had no gene match. CDR3 in DNA: TGTGCCAGCAGCTTATTTACAGGGGGAAACACTGAAGCTTTCTTT. Translating gives CASSLFTGGNTEAFF.

V and J are TRBV21-1 and TRBJ1-4. TRBV21-1 is assigned pseudogene status. The CDR3 loop spans 15 amino acids. CDR3 sequence reads: CASSSGGGTNEKLFF. CDR3 nucleotides: TGTGCCAGCAGCAGCGGGGGGGGAACTAATGAAAAACTGTTTTTT.

CDR3 in DNA: TGTGCCAGCAGACACGCGGGGGGTCCCTCCTACGAGCAGTACTTC. Its protein product is CASRHAGGPSYEQYF. J is TRBJ2-7 and V is TRBV5-4, with TRBD2 identical over 8 bases. Germline CDR1 and CDR2: SGHNT and YYREEE (reference sequence). The CDR3 is 15 amino acids. J gave up 0 bases and V 5 bases, and 7 bases lay outside the gene matches. Combining the CDR3 with reference TRBV5-4 and TRBJ2-7 gives the whole variable domain ETGVTQSPTHLIKTRGQQVTLRCSSQSGHNTVSWYQQALGQGPQFIFQYYREEENGRGNFPPRFSGLQFPNYSSELNVNALELDDSALYLCASRHAGGPSYEQYFGPGTRLTVT.

V and J are TRBV19 and TRBJ1-3; weak D call: TRBD1 (5 bases). V dropped 4 bases and J dropped 0 bases, with 10 bases sitting between them. The CDR3 length is 15 residues. Germline V gene lookup returns CDR1 LNHDA and CDR2 SQIVND (reference sequence). The CDR3 DNA reads TGTGCCAGTAGTAGTACAGGAGTCTCTGGAAACACCATATATTTT. Translation gives CASSSTGVSGNTIYF.

This rearrangement joins TRBV30 to TRBJ2-1, with 8 positions matching TRBD2. CDR3 length equals 15 residues. The J segment lost 2 bases and the V segment lost 2 bases, leaving 5 bases of the junction unmatched. The V gene's germline CDR1 is GTSNPN and CDR2 SVGIG (reference sequence). CDR3 amino acids: CAWSKLAAAYNEQFF. CDR3 nucleotides: TGTGCCTGGAGTAAACTAGCGGCAGCCTACAATGAGCAGTTCTTC. Complete variable domain (other parts from reference TRBV30 and TRBJ2-1): SQTIHQWPATLVQPVGSPLSLECTVEGTSNPNLYWYRQAAGRGLQLLFYSVGIGQISSEVPQNLSASRPQDRQFILSSKKLLLSDSGFYLCAWSKLAAAYNEQFFGPGTRLTVL.